The 7 T cell receptor beta chains below all came from one sample that was sequenced in a study of CD8 T cells in Susac syndrome. RNA amounts of roughly 0.45 to 1 ug underwent reverse transcription with random hexamers. A single record per CDR3 protein comes from TCRdb applying MiXCR to the immunoSEQ multiplex PCR reads. In the table there are approximately 180,000 distinct CDR3 sequences, approximately 94% of which are singletons. Source material: CD4+ T cells from PBMCs. These receptors were taken from a human donor with multiple sclerosis.

This chain uses TRBV7-3 with TRBJ2-5; D not resolved. The CDR3 has 13 residues. Germline V CDR1 and CDR2: SGHTA, FQGTGA. V was cut by 5 bases and J by 5 bases, with 12 bases left in between. The CDR3, as DNA: TGTGCCAGCAGCCCGGGTCCTAAGGAGACCCAGTACTTC. It specifies CASSPGPKETQYF.

This chain joins TRBV4-3 and TRBJ2-2; 8 nucleotides match TRBD2. Trimming took 1 base from V and 8 from J; bases not matched to a gene: 9. The germline CDR1 and CDR2 sequences are LGHNA and YSLEER. CDR3 size: 16 residues. In nucleotides, the CDR3 is TGCGCCAGCAGCCAAGGTGGTACAGGGACTAGGGGGGAGCTGTTTTTT. Amino acid sequence: CASSQGGTGTRGELFF.

V usage is TRBV6-2 or TRBV6-3 and J usage is TRBJ2-1, with TRBD2 matching 11 bases. Germline V CDR1 and CDR2: MNHEY, SVGEGT. The CDR3 is 15 residues long. V lost 7 bases and J lost 7; bases outside the gene matches: 9. Here the CDR3 reads CASKTGTSGLNEQFF. In DNA form, the CDR3 reads TGTGCCAGCAAGACCGGGACTAGCGGTCTAAATGAGCAGTTCTTC.

The chain has TRBV6-2 or TRBV6-3 and TRBJ1-5, with D perhaps TRBD1 (5 bases). CDR1 and CDR2 from the germline V gene are MNHEY and SVGEGT. The CDR3 contains 18 residues. The V end was cut by 2 bases, the J end by 0 bases, with 17 bases between. The DNA of the CDR3 is TGTGCCAGCAGTTACCGGGACGGGCGAATTAATAGCAATCAGCCCCAGCATTTT. Translating it yields CASSYRDGRINSNQPQHF.

The chain is built from TRBV27 and TRBJ1-4; 7 bases line up with TRBD1. This CDR3 has 14 amino acids. The trim removed 8 bases at V and 8 bases at J, leaving 11 bases unmatched. The V gene's germline CDR1 is MNHEY and CDR2 SMNVEV (reference sequence). The CDR3 reads CASGLEGAGEKLFF. Written as DNA, the CDR3 is TGTGCCAGCGGCTTAGAGGGGGCGGGCGAAAAACTGTTTTTT.

This chain links TRBV21-1 with TRBJ2-7. TRBV21-1 is a recognized pseudogene. The CDR3 sequence is 10 residues long. CDR3: CASSSYEQYF. DNA of the CDR3: TGTGCCAGCAGCTCCTACGAGCAGTACTTC.

V and J are TRBV15 and TRBJ2-3; D might be TRBD2 (5 bases). Germline loops: CDR1 LNHNV, CDR2 YYDKDF (reference sequence). V was pared by 3 bases and J by 10 bases, with 17 bases between. The CDR3 length is 14 residues. CDR3 protein: CATSRDLGRHSQYF. CDR3 bases: TGTGCCACCAGCAGGGACTTAGGAAGACACTCGCAGTATTTT. The full variable domain, rest sourced from reference TRBV15 and TRBJ2-3, is DAMVIQNPRYQVTQFGKPVTLSCSQTLNHNVMYWYQQKSSQAPKLLFHYYDKDFNNEADTPDNFQSRRPNTSFCFLDIRSPGLGDTAMYLCATSRDLGRHSQYFGPGTRLTVL.